The T cell receptor beta chain under discussion was sequenced for a study of blood T cell repertoires in COVID-19. Study summary: T cells, B-cell-depleted T cells, or PBMCs supplied cDNA or gDNA.

Concerning this clone itself: The same CDR3 can be traced to other DNA sequences in this sample.

TCRdb's table, derived via immunoSEQ multiplex PCR, lists solely in-frame clones and lacks some. The repertoire holds about 150,000 clones, 75% to 90% seen once, with less than 5% in the top ten. Cohort assignment relied on participant-reported clinical history. Someone with COVID-19 had been met by exposed participants within 2 weeks before study entry. This CDR3 is built from 14 residues. The V gene lost 0 bases and the J gene lost 4 bases, with 9 bases spanning the gap. Germline values: CDR1 SGHRS, CDR2 YFSETQ. The chain uses TRBV5-1 and TRBJ2-3; maybe TRBD1 (5 bases). The clonotype comes from a woman in her thirties or forties who had been exposed to COVID-19. The material sequenced was PBMCs or T cells enriched from blood (not recorded which). In DNA form, the CDR3 reads TGCGCCAGCAGCTTGGGGCAGGGCTCAGATACGCAGTATTTT. Its protein product is CASSLGQGSDTQYF.